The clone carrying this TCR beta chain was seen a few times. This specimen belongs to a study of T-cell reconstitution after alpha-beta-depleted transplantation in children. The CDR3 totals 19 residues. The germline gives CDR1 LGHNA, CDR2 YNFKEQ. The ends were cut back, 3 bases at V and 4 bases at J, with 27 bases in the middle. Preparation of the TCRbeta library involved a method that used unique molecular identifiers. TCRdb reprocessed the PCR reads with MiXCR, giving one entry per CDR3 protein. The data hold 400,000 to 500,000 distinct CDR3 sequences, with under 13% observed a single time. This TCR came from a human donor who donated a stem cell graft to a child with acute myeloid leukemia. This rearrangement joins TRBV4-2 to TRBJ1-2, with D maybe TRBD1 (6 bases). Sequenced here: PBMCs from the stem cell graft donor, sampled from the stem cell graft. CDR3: CASSHPTSSPGGRSYGYTF. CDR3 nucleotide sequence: TGTGCCAGCAGCCACCCGACCTCCTCGCCCGGGGGGCGAAGCTATGGCTACACCTTC.